The clone carrying this T cell receptor beta chain has a single count. These data are taken from a study of blood T cell repertoires in COVID-19. In the study overall: The analysed material was cDNA or gDNA that came from T cells, B-cell-depleted T cells, or PBMCs.

Per the original methods: Amplification of reference gene primers provided the estimated nucleated cell counts. Only in-frame clones appear in the TCRdb table, and some are missing; sequencing was by immunoSEQ multiplex PCR. V and J calls and clone size are copied from that table; D and trimming were computed from the DNA. The sample shows some 700,000 clones, about nine tenths of them seen only once. Sample: peripheral blood. The source of this sequence is a woman younger than 30 with acute or convalescent COVID-19.

CDR3 amino acids: CASGLDTGQDFEAFF. For the CDR3, the DNA is TGTGCTAGTGGTTTGGACACCGGACAGGATTTTGAAGCTTTCTTT. The chain has TRBV12-5 and TRBJ1-1; 7 bases fit TRBD1. J gave up 7 bases and V 1 base, and 9 bases lay outside the gene matches. Looked up from germline, CDR1 is LGHNT and CDR2 is FRNRAP. There are 15 residues in the CDR3.